This is a list of T cell receptor beta chains from one sample in a study of blood T cell repertoires in COVID-19. Data came from immunoSEQ multiplex PCR; TCRdb stores just in-frame clones and leaves some out. The repertoire holds tens of thousands of clones, with about 83% as singletons. The specimen was peripheral blood. The receptor source for this set is a man aged 45 to 65 with acute or convalescent COVID-19. Both conserved end residues are part of each CDR3. The D gene is left open where the match is weak. Expanded clones are given a class, and other clones once, few, many or no size at all.

size	J	V	D	CDR3	DNA
-	TRBJ2-1	TRBV5-1	TRBD2	CASSPPTSGGSNEQFF	TGCGCCAGCAGCCCCCCGACTAGCGGGGGTTCCAATGAGCAGTTCTTC
few	TRBJ1-6	TRBV5-6	-	CASSLSTGNSPLHF	TGTGCCAGCAGCTTGAGCACAGGTAATTCACCCCTCCACTTT
-	TRBJ2-1	TRBV5-1	TRBD1	CASSLDRGHNEQFF	TGCGCCAGCAGCTTGGACAGGGGCCACAATGAGCAGTTCTTC
-	TRBJ2-2	TRBV24-1	-	CATSEGGAMRDTGELFF	TGTGCCACCAGTGAGGGGGGGGCGATGAGGGACACCGGGGAGCTGTTTTTT
-	TRBJ1-2	TRBV5-1	TRBD1	CASSDGQGNYGYTF	TGCGCCAGCAGCGACGGACAGGGGAACTATGGCTACACCTTC
-	TRBJ1-2	TRBV5-1	TRBD1	CASSLAPTGEVYGYTF	TGCGCCAGCAGCTTGGCTCCAACAGGGGAGGTCTATGGCTACACCTTC
-	TRBJ2-5	TRBV5-1	-	CASSLIQETQYF	TGCGCCAGCAGCCTAATACAAGAGACCCAGTACTTC
-	TRBJ1-3	TRBV6-6	TRBD1	CASSRGQETGNTIYF	TGTGCCAGCAGCCGAGGACAGGAAACTGGAAACACCATATATTTT
-	TRBJ2-5	TRBV12-3/TRBV12-4	TRBD1	CASSQGALETQYF	TGTGCCAGCAGTCAGGGGGCTTTGGAGACCCAGTACTTC
-	TRBJ1-3	TRBV5-4	-	CASSFHGGSGNTIYF	TGTGCCAGCAGCTTCCACGGAGGCTCTGGAAACACCATATATTTT
-	TRBJ1-2	TRBV19	TRBD1	CASTPGGTGDYGYTF	TGTGCCAGTACCCCAGGGGGGACAGGGGACTATGGCTACACCTTC
-	TRBJ2-3	TRBV28	-	CASSSLRPGGPNRLSDTQYF	TGTGCCAGCAGTTCACTTAGGCCCGGCGGGCCTAACCGGTTATCGGATACGCAGTATTTT
few	TRBJ1-5	TRBV7-8	TRBD1	CASSLVGQGRISNQPQHF	TGTGCCAGCAGCTTAGTGGGACAGGGGAGGATTAGCAATCAGCCCCAGCATTTT
-	TRBJ2-3	TRBV11-2	TRBD2	CASRRGGLAGLLTDTQYF	TGTGCCAGCAGACGGGGGGGACTAGCGGGACTCCTCACAGATACGCAGTATTTT
once	TRBJ1-4	TRBV18	-	CASSRLYQDREQLGEKLFF	TGTGCCAGCTCACGATTATATCAGGACCGGGAGCAACTAGGTGAAAAACTGTTTTTT
-	TRBJ1-3	TRBV6-5	-	CASSYSRMGGDTIYF	TGTGCCAGCAGTTACTCGAGAATGGGGGGGGACACCATATATTTT
once	TRBJ2-5	TRBV25-1	-	CASSVQGKETQYF	TGTGCCAGCAGTGTTCAGGGGAAGGAGACCCAGTACTTC